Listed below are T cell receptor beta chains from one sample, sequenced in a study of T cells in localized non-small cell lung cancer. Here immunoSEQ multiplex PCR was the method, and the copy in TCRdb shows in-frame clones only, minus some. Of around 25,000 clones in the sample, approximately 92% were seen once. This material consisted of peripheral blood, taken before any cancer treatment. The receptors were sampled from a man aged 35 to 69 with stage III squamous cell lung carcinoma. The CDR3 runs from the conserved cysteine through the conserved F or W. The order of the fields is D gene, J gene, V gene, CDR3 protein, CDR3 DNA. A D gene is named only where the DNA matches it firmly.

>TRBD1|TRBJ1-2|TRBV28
CASSRTGVYTF
TGTGCCAGCAGTCGGACAGGGGTCTACACCTTC
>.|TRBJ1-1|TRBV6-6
CASSYHTDEAFF
TGTGCCAGCAGTTACCATACAGACGAAGCTTTCTTT
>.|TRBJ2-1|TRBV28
CASSLVTEGNEQFF
TGTGCCAGCAGTTTGGTGACAGAAGGGAATGAGCAGTTCTTC
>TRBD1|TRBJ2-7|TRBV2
CASNRQGAYEQYF
TGTGCCAGCAACCGACAGGGAGCCTACGAGCAGTACTTC
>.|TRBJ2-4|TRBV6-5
CASSPRGYIQYF
TGTGCCAGCAGTCCCCGGGGGTATATTCAGTACTTC
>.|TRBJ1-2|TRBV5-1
CASSFQSNYGYTF
TGCGCCAGCAGCTTTCAGTCTAACTATGGCTACACCTTC
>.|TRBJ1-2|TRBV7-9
CASSPTLPRAGEYGYTF
TGTGCCAGCAGCCCCACCTTGCCGAGAGCGGGGGAGTATGGCTACACCTTC
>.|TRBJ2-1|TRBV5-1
CASSLGGKSGNEQFF
TGCGCCAGCAGCTTGGGGGGTAAAAGCGGCAATGAGCAGTTCTTC
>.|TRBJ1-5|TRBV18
CASSLERQDQPQHF
TGTGCCAGCTCACTCGAGCGCCAGGATCAGCCCCAGCATTTT
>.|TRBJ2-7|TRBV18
CASSEDTYEQYF
TGTGCCAGCTCAGAAGACACTTACGAGCAGTACTTC
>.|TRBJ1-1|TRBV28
CASSPGLNTEAFF
TGTGCCAGCAGTCCCGGATTGAACACTGAAGCTTTCTTT
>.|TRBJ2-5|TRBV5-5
CASSLGHTETQYF
TGTGCCAGCAGCTTGGGGCACACGGAGACCCAGTACTTC
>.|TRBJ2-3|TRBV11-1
CASSPTLRVLTTDTQYF
TGTGCCAGCAGCCCCACGTTGCGGGTCCTTACTACAGATACGCAGTATTTT
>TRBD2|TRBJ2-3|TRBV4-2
CASGSGRRTDTQYF
TGTGCCAGCGGTAGCGGGCGGAGAACAGATACGCAGTATTTT
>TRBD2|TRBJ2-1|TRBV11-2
CASRQLSSGRSYNEQFF
TGTGCCAGCAGGCAACTTTCTAGCGGGAGGTCCTACAATGAGCAGTTCTTC
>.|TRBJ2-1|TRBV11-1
CASSLDEHSIPFF
TGTGCCAGCAGCTTAGATGAGCATTCCATCCCGTTCTTC
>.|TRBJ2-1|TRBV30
CAWSSSLAPNEQFF
TGTGCCTGGAGTTCGAGTCTAGCTCCGAATGAGCAGTTCTTC
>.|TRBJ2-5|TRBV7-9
CASSSRQQGGDKTQYF
TGTGCCAGCAGCTCACGGCAGCAGGGGGGGGATAAGACCCAGTACTTC